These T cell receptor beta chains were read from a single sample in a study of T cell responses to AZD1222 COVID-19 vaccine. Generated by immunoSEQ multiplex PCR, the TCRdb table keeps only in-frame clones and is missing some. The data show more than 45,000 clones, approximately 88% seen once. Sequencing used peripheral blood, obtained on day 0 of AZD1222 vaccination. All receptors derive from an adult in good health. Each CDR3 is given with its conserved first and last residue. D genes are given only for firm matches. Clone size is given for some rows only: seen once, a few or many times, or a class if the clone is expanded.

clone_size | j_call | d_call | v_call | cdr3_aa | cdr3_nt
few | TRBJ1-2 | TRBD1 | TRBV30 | CAWSRDRPSSYTF | TGTGCCTGGAGTAGGGACAGGCCATCTAGCTACACCTTC
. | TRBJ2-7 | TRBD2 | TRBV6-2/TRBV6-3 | CASSPTSGPTYEQYF | TGTGCCAGCAGCCCTACTAGCGGTCCGACCTACGAGCAGTACTTC
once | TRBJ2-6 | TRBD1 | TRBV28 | CASSLRDSPSGANVLTF | TGTGCCAGCAGTCTCCGGGACAGTCCCTCTGGGGCCAACGTCCTGACTTTC
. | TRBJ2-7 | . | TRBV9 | CASSVAGSYLDEQYF | TGTGCCAGCAGCGTAGCCGGGTCCTACCTCGACGAGCAGTACTTC
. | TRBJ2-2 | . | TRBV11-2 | CASTPTGSPPGELFF | TGTGCCAGCACCCCCACGGGTTCACCCCCCGGGGAGCTGTTTTTT
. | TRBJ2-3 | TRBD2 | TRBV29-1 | CSVVTSGRADTQYF | TGCAGCGTGGTGACTAGCGGGAGGGCAGATACGCAGTATTTT
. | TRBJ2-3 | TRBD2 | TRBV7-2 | CASSFGGGRAPDTQYF | TGTGCCAGCAGCTTCGGGGGGGGCAGGGCCCCAGATACGCAGTATTTT
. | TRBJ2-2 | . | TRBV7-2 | CASSLAATTGELFF | TGTGCCAGCAGCTTAGCAGCGACCACCGGGGAGCTGTTTTTT
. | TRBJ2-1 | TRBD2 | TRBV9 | CASSVSGNEQFF | TGTGCCAGCAGCGTTAGCGGGAATGAGCAGTTCTTC
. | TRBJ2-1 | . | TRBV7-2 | CASSPLDGAGDEQFF | TGTGCCAGCAGCCCTCTGGACGGGGCTGGGGATGAGCAGTTCTTC
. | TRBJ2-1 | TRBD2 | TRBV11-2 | CASSPTSGRFSEQFF | TGTGCCAGCAGCCCGACTAGCGGGAGGTTTAGTGAGCAGTTCTTC
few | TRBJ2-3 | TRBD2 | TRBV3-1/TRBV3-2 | CASSTGLAANTDTQYF | TGTGCCAGCAGCACAGGACTAGCGGCAAACACAGATACGCAGTATTTT
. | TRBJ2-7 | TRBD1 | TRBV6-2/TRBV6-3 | CASSPVWDRDYEQYF | TGTGCCAGCAGTCCGGTTTGGGACAGGGACTACGAGCAGTACTTC
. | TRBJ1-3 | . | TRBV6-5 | CASSTVVSIYF | TGTGCCAGCAGTACGGTGGTCTCCATATATTTT
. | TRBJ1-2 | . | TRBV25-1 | CASRDRINYGYTF | TGTGCCAGCCGGGACCGTATTAACTATGGCTACACCTTC
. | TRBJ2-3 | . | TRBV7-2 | CASSLARGDADTQYF | TGTGCCAGCAGCTTAGCTAGGGGTGACGCAGATACGCAGTATTTT
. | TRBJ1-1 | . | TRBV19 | CASGKGEAFF | TGTGCCAGTGGGAAGGGTGAAGCTTTCTTT